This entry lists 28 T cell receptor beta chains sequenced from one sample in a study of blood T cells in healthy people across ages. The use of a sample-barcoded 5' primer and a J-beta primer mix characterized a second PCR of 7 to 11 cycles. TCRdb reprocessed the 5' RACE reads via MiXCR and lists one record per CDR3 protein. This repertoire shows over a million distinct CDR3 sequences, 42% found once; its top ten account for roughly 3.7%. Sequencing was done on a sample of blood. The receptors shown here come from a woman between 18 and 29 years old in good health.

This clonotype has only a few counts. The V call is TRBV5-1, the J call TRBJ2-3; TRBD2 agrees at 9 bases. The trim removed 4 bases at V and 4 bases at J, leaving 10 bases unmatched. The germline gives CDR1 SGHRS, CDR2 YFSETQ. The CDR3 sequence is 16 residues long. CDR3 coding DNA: TGCGCCAGCAGCCTGGGACTAGCTGAAACCTCAGATACGCAGTATTTT. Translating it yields CASSLGLAETSDTQYF.

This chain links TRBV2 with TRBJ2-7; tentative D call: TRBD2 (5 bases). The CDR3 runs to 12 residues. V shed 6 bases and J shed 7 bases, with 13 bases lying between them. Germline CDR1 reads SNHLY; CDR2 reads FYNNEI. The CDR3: CASSQTTGEQYF. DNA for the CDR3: TGTGCCAGCAGCCAAACTACGGGAGAGCAGTACTTC.

In DNA form, the CDR3 reads TGTGCCTGCGGAGGGGGCTACACAGATACGCAGTATTTT. Its translation is CACGGGYTDTQYF. The chain uses TRBV30 and TRBJ2-3, with D possibly TRBD1 on 7 matching bases. V gave up 6 bases and J gave up 2 bases, with 12 bases separating them. Germline assignment: CDR1 GTSNPN and CDR2 SVGIG (reference sequence). The CDR3 has 13 residues.

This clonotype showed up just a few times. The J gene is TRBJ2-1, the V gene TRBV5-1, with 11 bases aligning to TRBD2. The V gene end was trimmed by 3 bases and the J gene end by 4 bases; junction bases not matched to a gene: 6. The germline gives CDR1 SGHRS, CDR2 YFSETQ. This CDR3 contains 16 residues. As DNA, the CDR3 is TGCGCCAGCAGCTCGTTGGGGACTAGCGGTTACAATGAGCAGTTCTTC. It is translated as CASSSLGTSGYNEQFF.

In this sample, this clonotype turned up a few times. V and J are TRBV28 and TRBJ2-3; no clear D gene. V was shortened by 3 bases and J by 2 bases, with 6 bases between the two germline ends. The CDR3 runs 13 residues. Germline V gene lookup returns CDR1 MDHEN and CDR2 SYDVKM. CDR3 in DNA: TGTGCCAGCAGTTTCAGGAACACAGATACGCAGTATTTT. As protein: CASSFRNTDTQYF.

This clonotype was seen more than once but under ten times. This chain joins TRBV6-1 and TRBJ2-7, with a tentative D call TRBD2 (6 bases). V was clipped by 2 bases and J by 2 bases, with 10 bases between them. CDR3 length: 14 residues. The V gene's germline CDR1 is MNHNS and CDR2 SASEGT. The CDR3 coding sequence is TGTGCCAGCAGTGAATGGAGGGGTACCTACGAGCAGTACTTC. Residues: CASSEWRGTYEQYF.

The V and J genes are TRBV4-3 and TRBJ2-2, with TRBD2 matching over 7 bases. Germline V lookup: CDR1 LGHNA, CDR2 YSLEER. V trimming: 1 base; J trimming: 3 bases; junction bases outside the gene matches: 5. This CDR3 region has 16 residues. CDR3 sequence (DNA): TGCGCCAGCAGCCAAGGGCTAGCGGAGTACACCGGGGAGCTGTTTTTT. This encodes CASSQGLAEYTGELFF.

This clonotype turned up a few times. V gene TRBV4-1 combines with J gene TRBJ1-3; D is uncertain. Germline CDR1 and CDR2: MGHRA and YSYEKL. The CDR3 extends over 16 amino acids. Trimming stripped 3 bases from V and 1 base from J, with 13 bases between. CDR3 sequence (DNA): TGCGCCAGCAGCCACGGCCGCAGGCCTTCTGGAAACACCATATATTTT. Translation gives CASSHGRRPSGNTIYF.

Here the CDR3 reads CASSLLRDPRINEQFF. The CDR3 coding sequence is TGTGCCAGCAGCCTCCTCCGGGACCCCCGTATAAATGAGCAGTTCTTC. The chain has TRBV3-1 and TRBJ2-1; tentatively, D is TRBD1 or TRBD2 (5 bases each). Per the germline V gene, CDR1 is LGHDT and CDR2 is YNNKEL (reference sequence). Trimming stripped 4 bases from V and 7 bases from J, with 20 bases between. The CDR3 extends over 16 amino acids.

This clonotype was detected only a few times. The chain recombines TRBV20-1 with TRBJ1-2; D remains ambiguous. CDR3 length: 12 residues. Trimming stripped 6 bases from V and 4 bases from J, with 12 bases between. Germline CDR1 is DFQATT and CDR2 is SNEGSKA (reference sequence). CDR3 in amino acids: CSARRYPYGYTF. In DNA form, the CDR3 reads TGCAGTGCCAGACGATATCCCTATGGCTACACCTTC.

CDR3 residues: CASSLSRPETSGSNEQYF. CDR3 bases: TGTGCCAGCAGCTTATCTCGCCCAGAGACTAGCGGGAGTAATGAGCAGTACTTC. The chain combines TRBV7-2 with TRBJ2-5, with 12 positions matching TRBD2. J was trimmed by 11 bases and V by 2 bases; bases with no gene match: 18. The germline V gene has CDR1 SGHTA and CDR2 FQGNSA. This CDR3 comprises 18 residues. Supplemented by reference TRBV7-2 and TRBJ2-5, the full variable domain reads GAGVSQSPSNKVTEKGKDVELRCDPISGHTALYWYRQSLGQGLEFLIYFQGNSAPDKSGLPSDRFSAERTGGSVSTLTIQRTQQEDSAVYLCASSLSRPETSGSNEQYFGPGTRLLVL.

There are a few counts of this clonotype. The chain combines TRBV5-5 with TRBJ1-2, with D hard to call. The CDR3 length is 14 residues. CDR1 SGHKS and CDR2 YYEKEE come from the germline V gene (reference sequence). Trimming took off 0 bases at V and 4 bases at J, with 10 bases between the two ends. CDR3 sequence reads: CASSLALRAYGYTF. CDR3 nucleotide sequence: TGTGCCAGCAGCTTGGCCCTAAGGGCCTATGGCTACACCTTC.

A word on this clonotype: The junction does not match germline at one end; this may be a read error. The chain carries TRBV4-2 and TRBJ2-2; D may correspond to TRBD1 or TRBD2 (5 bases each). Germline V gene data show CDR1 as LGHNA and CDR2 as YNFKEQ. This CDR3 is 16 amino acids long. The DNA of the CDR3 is TGTGCCAGCAGCCCCTGGGACCCGGTGAACGCCGGGGAGCTGTTTTTT. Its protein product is CASSPWDPVNAGELFF.

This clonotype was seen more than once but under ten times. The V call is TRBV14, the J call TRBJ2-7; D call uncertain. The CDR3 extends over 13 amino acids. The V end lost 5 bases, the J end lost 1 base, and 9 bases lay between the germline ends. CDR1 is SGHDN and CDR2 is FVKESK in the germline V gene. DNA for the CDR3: TGTGCCAGCAGCTCCGCCGCTTCCTACGAGCAGTACTTC. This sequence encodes CASSSAASYEQYF.

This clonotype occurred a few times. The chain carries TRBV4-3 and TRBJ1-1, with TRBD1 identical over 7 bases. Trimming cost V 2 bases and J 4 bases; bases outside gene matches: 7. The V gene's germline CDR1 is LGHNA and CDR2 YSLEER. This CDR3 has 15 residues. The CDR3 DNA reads TGCGCCAGCAGCCAACGGTCGACAGGGAGCACTGAAGCTTTCTTT. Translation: CASSQRSTGSTEAFF.

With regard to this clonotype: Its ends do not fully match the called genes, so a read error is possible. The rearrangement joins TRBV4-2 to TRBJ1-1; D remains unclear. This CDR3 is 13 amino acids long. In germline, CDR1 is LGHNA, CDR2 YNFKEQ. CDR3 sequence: CAGSQDRNTGAFF. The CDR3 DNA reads TGTGCCGGCAGCCAAGATCGCAACACTGGAGCTTTCTTT.

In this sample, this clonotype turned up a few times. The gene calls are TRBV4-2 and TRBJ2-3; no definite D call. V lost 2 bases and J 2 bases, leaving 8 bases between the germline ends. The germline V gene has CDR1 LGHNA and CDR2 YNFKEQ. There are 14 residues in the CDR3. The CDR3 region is CASSQPQSTDTQYF. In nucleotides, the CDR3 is TGTGCCAGCAGCCAACCTCAGTCCACAGATACGCAGTATTTT.

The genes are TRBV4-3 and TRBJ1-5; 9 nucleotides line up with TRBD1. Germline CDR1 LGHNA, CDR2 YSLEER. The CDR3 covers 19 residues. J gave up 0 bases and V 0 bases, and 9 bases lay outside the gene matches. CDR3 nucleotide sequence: TGCGCCAGCAGCCAAGAAGAGATCCGGGACAGGGTTAGCAATCAGCCCCAGCATTTT. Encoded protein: CASSQEEIRDRVSNQPQHF.

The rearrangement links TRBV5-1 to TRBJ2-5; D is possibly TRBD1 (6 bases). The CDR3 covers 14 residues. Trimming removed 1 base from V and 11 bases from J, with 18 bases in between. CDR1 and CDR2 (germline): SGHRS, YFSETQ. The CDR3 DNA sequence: TGCGCCAGCAGCTTGCGGACAGACTTGAGGGAGCAGTACTTC. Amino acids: CASSLRTDLREQYF.

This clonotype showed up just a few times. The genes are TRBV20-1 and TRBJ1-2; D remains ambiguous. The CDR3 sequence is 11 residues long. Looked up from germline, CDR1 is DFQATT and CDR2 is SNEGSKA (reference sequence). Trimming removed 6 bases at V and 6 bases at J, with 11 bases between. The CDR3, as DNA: TGCAGTGCAAAAGCTTTGGATGGCTACACCTTC. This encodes CSAKALDGYTF.

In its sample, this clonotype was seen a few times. CDR3 DNA: TGTGCCAGCAGTTTATCCAACGGGGGTTCCTACGAGCAGTACTTC. This translates into CASSLSNGGSYEQYF. The chain combines TRBV27 with TRBJ2-7; the D gene is possibly TRBD2 (6 bases). Per the germline V gene, CDR1 is MNHEY and CDR2 is SMNVEV (reference sequence). The germline V and J ends were trimmed by 0 bases and 1 base, with 10 bases remaining between them. The CDR3 totals 15 residues.

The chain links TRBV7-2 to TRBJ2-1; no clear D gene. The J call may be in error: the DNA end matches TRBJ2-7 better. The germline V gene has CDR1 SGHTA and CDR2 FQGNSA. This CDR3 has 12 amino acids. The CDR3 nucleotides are TGTGCCAGCAGCCCAGATACCAATGAGCAGTACTTC. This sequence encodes CASSPDTNEQYF.

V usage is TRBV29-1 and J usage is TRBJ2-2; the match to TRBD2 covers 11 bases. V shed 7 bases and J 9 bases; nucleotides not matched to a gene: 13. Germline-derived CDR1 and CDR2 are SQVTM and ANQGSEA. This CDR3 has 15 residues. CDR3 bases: TGCAGCGCCCAAGGGGTTAGCGGGGGGGCCAGGGAGCTGTTTTTT. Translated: CSAQGVSGGARELFF.

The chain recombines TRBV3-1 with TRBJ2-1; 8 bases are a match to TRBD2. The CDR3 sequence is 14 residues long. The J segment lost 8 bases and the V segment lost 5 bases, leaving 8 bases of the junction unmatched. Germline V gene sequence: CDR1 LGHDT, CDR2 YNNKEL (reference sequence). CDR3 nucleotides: TGTGCCAGCAGCGCCGGGACTAGTCTCTATGAGCAGTTCTTC. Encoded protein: CASSAGTSLYEQFF.

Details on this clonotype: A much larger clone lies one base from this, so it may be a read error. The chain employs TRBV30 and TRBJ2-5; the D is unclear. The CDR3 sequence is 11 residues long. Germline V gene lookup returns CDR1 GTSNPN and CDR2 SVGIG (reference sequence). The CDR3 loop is CACSVQETQYF. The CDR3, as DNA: TGTGCCTGTAGTGTACAAGAGACCCAGTACTTC.

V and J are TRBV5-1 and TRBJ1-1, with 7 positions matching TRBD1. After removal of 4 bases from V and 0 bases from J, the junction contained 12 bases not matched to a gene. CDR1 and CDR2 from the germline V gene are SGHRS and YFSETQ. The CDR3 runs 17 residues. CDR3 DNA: TGCGCCAGCAGCCTAACAGCGTTGGGACAGTTGAACACTGAAGCTTTCTTT. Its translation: CASSLTALGQLNTEAFF.

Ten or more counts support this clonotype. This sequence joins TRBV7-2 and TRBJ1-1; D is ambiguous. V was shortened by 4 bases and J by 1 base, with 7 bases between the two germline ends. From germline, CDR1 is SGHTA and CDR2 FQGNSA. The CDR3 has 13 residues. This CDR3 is CASSSRQNTEAFF. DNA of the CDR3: TGTGCCAGCAGCTCCCGACAGAACACTGAAGCTTTCTTT.

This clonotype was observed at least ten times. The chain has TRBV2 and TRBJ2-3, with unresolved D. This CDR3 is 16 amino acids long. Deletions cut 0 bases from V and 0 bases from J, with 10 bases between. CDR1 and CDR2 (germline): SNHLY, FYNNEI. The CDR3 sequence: CASSEALSASTDTQYF. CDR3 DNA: TGTGCCAGCAGTGAAGCTTTGTCAGCTAGCACAGATACGCAGTATTTT.